This T cell receptor (beta chain) came from a study of cytotoxic CD8 clonotypes in ibrutinib-treated CLL. Per germline, CDR1 SGHVT and CDR2 SQSDAQ. The CDR3 contains 15 residues. Trimming left V 5 bases short and J 1 base short, with 14 bases between. Some clones are missing from TCRdb's copy, which holds only in-frame ones; the method was immunoSEQ multiplex PCR. This sample has approximately 100,000 clones, with about 53% found just once. V and J are TRBV7-4 and TRBJ1-2; tentatively, D is TRBD1 (5 bases). The source of this sequence is a human donor with chronic lymphocytic leukemia. The specimen was PBMCs, collected after 24 months of ibrutinib treatment. CDR3 DNA sequence: TGTGCCAGCAGCCTCCGGGGCCCCCTTAACTATGGCTACACCTTC. Translating it yields CASSLRGPLNYGYTF.